What follows describes a single T cell receptor beta chain. This entry is derived from a study of blood T cell repertoires in COVID-19. V dropped 3 bases and J dropped 7 bases, with 9 bases sitting between them. Germline V gene lookup returns CDR1 DFQATT and CDR2 SNEGSKA (reference sequence). The CDR3 runs 11 residues. Assay: immunoSEQ multiplex PCR; the TCRdb copy retains only in-frame clones and omits some. The profile covers about 370,000 clones, with approximately 88% appearing a single time and around 3% taken by the ten largest. The chain employs TRBV20-1 and TRBJ1-1; D unclear. The clonotype was recovered from a woman between 25 and 40 years old with COVID-19, enrolled during active disease. The sample was peripheral blood. The CDR3 loop reads CSASAVVEAFF. CDR3 bases: TGCAGTGCTAGCGCGGTGGTTGAAGCTTTCTTT.